A single sample is the source of the 32 T cell receptor beta chains below, sequenced in a study of blood T cell repertoires in COVID-19. Sequencing used immunoSEQ multiplex PCR; TCRdb keeps in-frame clones, though not all of them. The repertoire holds 200,000 or so clones, with around 86% as singletons. Sequencing was performed on PBMCs or T cells enriched from blood (not recorded which). The receptor set was obtained from a woman aged 40 to 50 with acute COVID-19.

This clone was seen once. V usage is TRBV6-5 and J usage is TRBJ1-2, with 7 bases that match TRBD1. CDR3 size: 13 residues. Per the germline V gene, CDR1 is MNHEY and CDR2 is SVGAGI. The trim removed 7 bases at V and 6 bases at J, leaving 8 bases unmatched. The CDR3 bases are TGTGCCAGCACCCTAGGGGGCGGGGATGGCTACACCTTC. It encodes CASTLGGGDGYTF.

The V and J genes are TRBV10-3 and TRBJ1-6; no clear D gene. CDR1 ENHRY and CDR2 SYGVKD come from the germline V gene. The CDR3 runs to 13 residues. Trimming stripped 10 bases from V and 5 bases from J, with 12 bases between. In DNA, the CDR3 is TGTGCCACTGGAGGTCAGGATAATTCACCCCTCCACTTT. Protein sequence: CATGGQDNSPLHF.

The V gene is TRBV29-1, the J gene TRBJ1-2, with D perhaps matching TRBD1 (6 bases). The V end was cut by 6 bases, the J end by 10 bases, with 21 bases between. This CDR3 region has 13 residues. Germline assignment: CDR1 SQVTM and CDR2 ANQGSEA. The CDR3 DNA follows: TGCAGCGTCACCCTCGGGCAGGGGACGCCCTACACCTTC. This translates into CSVTLGQGTPYTF.

This chain connects TRBV7-9 to TRBJ1-2; D possibly corresponds to TRBD1 (5 bases). Germline CDR1 SEHNR, CDR2 FQNEAQ (reference sequence). V shed 3 bases and J shed 4 bases, with 15 bases lying between them. The CDR3 runs to 15 residues. CDR3 loop: CASSLNGAVIYGYTF. The CDR3 DNA follows: TGTGCCAGCAGCTTGAATGGGGCGGTGATCTATGGCTACACCTTC.

The V and J genes are TRBV25-1 and TRBJ1-1; D gene ambiguous. The CDR3 contains 15 residues. Trimming pared 5 bases from V and 1 base from J, leaving 14 bases between. Germline assignment: CDR1 MGHDK and CDR2 SYGVNS. In DNA, the CDR3 is TGTGCCAGCAGTCGGTCCTTCGGAGGGAACACTGAAGCTTTCTTT. This encodes CASSRSFGGNTEAFF.

The chain carries TRBV2 and TRBJ2-5; 8 bases agree with TRBD1. V dropped 7 bases and J dropped 1; count of bases not matched to a gene: 5. The CDR3 extends over 14 amino acids. Germline V gives CDR1 SNHLY, CDR2 FYNNEI. The DNA of the CDR3 is TGTGCCAGCAATCGACAGGGGCGCCAAGAGACCCAGTACTTC. Protein sequence: CASNRQGRQETQYF.

V and J are TRBV7-9 and TRBJ2-2; D perhaps matches TRBD2 (6 bases). V was trimmed by 5 bases and J by 2 bases, leaving 12 bases between them. The CDR3 has 15 residues. Germline V gene data show CDR1 as SEHNR and CDR2 as FQNEAQ (reference sequence). DNA for the CDR3: TGTGCCAGCAGCCCCCGGGACTTCAACACCGGGGAGCTGTTTTTT. It specifies CASSPRDFNTGELFF.

This clone has a single count. The genes are TRBV7-9 and TRBJ2-5; D perhaps matches TRBD2 (6 bases). Trimming removed 7 bases at V and 5 bases at J, with 20 bases between. Germline lookup yields CDR1 SEHNR and CDR2 FQNEAQ (reference sequence). This CDR3 region has 15 residues. The CDR3, as DNA: TGTGCCAGCACCTTCGGGGGTGCGGGCCGGGAGACCCAGTACTTC. Amino acid sequence: CASTFGGAGRETQYF.

The rearrangement joins TRBV19 to TRBJ1-6; 7 bases line up with TRBD1. CDR1 LNHDA and CDR2 SQIVND come from the germline V gene (reference sequence). This CDR3 is 15 amino acids long. V gave up 7 bases and J gave up 9 bases; unmatched junction bases: 12. The CDR3 coding sequence is TGTGCCAGTACGCAATCCCCAGGGGGGCGTTCACCCCTCCACTTT. Amino acid sequence: CASTQSPGGRSPLHF.

V gene TRBV19 combines with J gene TRBJ2-2; no definite D call. CDR3 length equals 13 residues. V lost 6 bases to trimming and J lost 8 bases, with 13 bases between them. CDR1 and CDR2 (germline): LNHDA, SQIVND (reference sequence). CDR3 in amino acids: CASSTSPAGELFF. As DNA, the CDR3 is TGTGCCAGTAGCACCTCCCCCGCGGGGGAGCTGTTTTTT.

CDR3 loop: CASSYSGGSTDTQYF. The CDR3 coding sequence is TGCGCCAGCAGTTATAGCGGGGGTAGCACAGATACGCAGTATTTT. This chain joins TRBV5-1 and TRBJ2-3, with 9 bases that match TRBD2. Per germline, CDR1 SGHRS and CDR2 YFSETQ. The CDR3 length is 15 residues. Trimming cost V 5 bases and J 0 bases; bases outside gene matches: 4.

The gene calls are TRBV6-5 and TRBJ1-1; 9 bases align to TRBD1. V was pared by 4 bases and J by 5 bases, with 8 bases of the junction left unmatched. This CDR3 has 15 residues. CDR1 and CDR2 from the germline V gene are MNHEY and SVGAGI. CDR3 region: CASSSGTGLWTEAFF. In nucleotides, the CDR3 is TGTGCCAGCAGTTCAGGGACAGGGCTCTGGACTGAAGCTTTCTTT.

The chain joins TRBV7-9 to TRBJ1-4; D is unresolved. Germline values: CDR1 SEHNR, CDR2 FQNEAQ (reference sequence). The V end was cut by 5 bases, the J end by 0 bases, with 16 bases between. The CDR3 loop spans 17 amino acids. The DNA for the CDR3 is TGTGCCAGCAGCCCAGAGCCGGGGAGCACAACTAATGAAAAACTGTTTTTT. Protein product: CASSPEPGSTTNEKLFF.

CDR3 in DNA: TGCGCCAGCAGCCTGTTGGGACAGGGGGGGCCAGCCGAAGCTTTCTTT. Encoded protein: CASSLLGQGGPAEAFF. The chain joins TRBV5-1 to TRBJ1-1; TRBD1 aligns across 11 bases. V shed 4 bases, J shed 8 bases, and the junction held 13 bases outside the gene matches. CDR1 is SGHRS and CDR2 is YFSETQ in the germline V gene. The CDR3 consists of 16 residues. Drawing the rest from reference TRBV5-1 and TRBJ1-1, the complete variable domain is KAGVTQTPRYLIKTRGQQVTLSCSPISGHRSVSWYQQTPGQGLQFLFEYFSETQRNKGNFPGRFSGRQFSNSRSEMNVSTLELGDSALYLCASSLLGQGGPAEAFFGQGTRLTVV.

This clone turned up a few times. The gene calls are TRBV5-1 and TRBJ2-6, with TRBD1 matching over 12 bases. There are 19 residues in the CDR3. The V segment lost 1 base and the J segment 4 bases; nucleotides outside the gene matches: 9. CDR1 is SGHRS and CDR2 is YFSETQ in the germline V gene. The CDR3 nucleotides read TGCGCCAGCAGCTTGTATGGGACAGGGGGCATCACAGGGGCCAACGTCCTGACTTTC. This translates into CASSLYGTGGITGANVLTF.

The table lists this clone with a count of one. The CDR3 coding sequence is TGTGCCAGCAGTTCACAGGGTGACGGCTATGGCTACACCTTC. Residues: CASSSQGDGYGYTF. The rearrangement links TRBV28 to TRBJ1-2; possible D gene TRBD1, 6 bases. Germline V gene data show CDR1 as MDHEN and CDR2 as SYDVKM. The CDR3 extends over 14 amino acids. V gave up 4 bases and J gave up 4 bases, with 13 bases separating them.

The chain is built from TRBV5-5 and TRBJ1-6, with D perhaps matching TRBD1 (6 bases). Germline V lookup: CDR1 SGHKS, CDR2 YYEKEE (reference sequence). V lost 1 base, J lost 9 bases, and 17 bases lay in between. The CDR3 runs to 16 residues. The CDR3 protein is CASSLRDTTRGSPLHF. The CDR3 nucleotides are TGTGCCAGCAGCTTGAGGGACACTACTAGGGGTTCACCCCTCCACTTT.

This clone has more than one count but fewer than ten. The J gene is TRBJ2-1, the V gene TRBV6-6, with 8 bases lining up with TRBD1. The CDR3 is 14 amino acids. The germline gives CDR1 MNHNY, CDR2 SVGAGI (reference sequence). J gave up 8 bases and V 6 bases, and 9 bases lay outside the gene matches. CDR3 coding DNA: TGTGCCAGCAGGGACCAGGGGGCTGAAGATGAGCAGTTCTTC. This encodes CASRDQGAEDEQFF.

The chain joins TRBV5-8 to TRBJ1-1; D is unclear. V gave up 1 base and J gave up 2 bases, with 6 bases separating them. The CDR3 length is 13 residues. Per the germline V gene, CDR1 is SGHTS and CDR2 is YDEGEE. The CDR3, as DNA: TGTGCCAGCAGCTTGTTCAGTAACACTGAAGCTTTCTTT. This translates into CASSLFSNTEAFF.

The chain joins TRBV19 to TRBJ1-2; maybe TRBD1 (5 bases). Germline V lookup: CDR1 LNHDA, CDR2 SQIVND (reference sequence). The CDR3 contains 15 residues. V lost 2 bases, J lost 2 bases, and 12 bases lay in between. The CDR3 sequence: CASSIKAGHNYGYTF. CDR3 sequence (DNA): TGTGCCAGTAGTATAAAGGCAGGGCACAACTATGGCTACACCTTC.

This chain uses TRBV4-1 with TRBJ2-5, with D possibly TRBD1 on 5 matching bases. Germline V gene sequence: CDR1 MGHRA, CDR2 YSYEKL. The CDR3 runs to 14 residues. The V gene lost 7 bases and the J gene lost 3 bases, with 15 bases spanning the gap. CDR3 DNA sequence: TGCGCCAGCAACCTTGGCCCCAGGGAAGAGACCCAGTACTTC. Protein: CASNLGPREETQYF.

This chain uses TRBV20-1 with TRBJ2-1; 8 nucleotides match TRBD2. Germline assignment: CDR1 DFQATT and CDR2 SNEGSKA (reference sequence). Trimming cost V 7 bases and J 6 bases; bases outside gene matches: 2. CDR3 length equals 11 residues. CDR3 sequence: CSGGGRNEQFF. CDR3 sequence (DNA): TGCAGTGGCGGGGGGCGCAATGAGCAGTTCTTC.

This clone was found once. The rearrangement joins TRBV5-1 to TRBJ1-1; no reliable D call. The CDR3 totals 14 residues. CDR1 and CDR2 from the germline V gene are SGHRS and YFSETQ. The V gene lost 0 bases and the J gene lost 6 bases, with 12 bases spanning the gap. The CDR3 DNA follows: TGCGCCAGCAGCTTGGGTCAGGTCGAGTCTGAAGCTTTCTTT. It specifies CASSLGQVESEAFF.

V gene TRBV25-1 combines with J gene TRBJ1-1, with a possible D match to TRBD1 (5 bases). The CDR3 extends over 15 amino acids. V was trimmed by 10 bases and J by 6 bases, leaving 24 bases between them. Germline CDR1 is MGHDK and CDR2 is SYGVNS. CDR3 nucleotide sequence: TGTGCCACTCCTGAAATCCGGGCAGGGAAGCCTGAAGCTTTCTTT. Protein sequence: CATPEIRAGKPEAFF.

This chain uses TRBV18 with TRBJ1-5, with D unresolved. The CDR3 loop spans 15 amino acids. CDR1 KGHSH and CDR2 LQKENI come from the germline V gene. The V end lost 2 bases, the J end lost 0 bases, and 8 bases lay between the germline ends. The DNA for the CDR3 is TGTGCCAGCTCACCAACCGCGGATAGCAATCAGCCCCAGCATTTT. This codes for CASSPTADSNQPQHF.

The chain uses TRBV2 and TRBJ2-7; D uncertain. The germline gives CDR1 SNHLY, CDR2 FYNNEI. Deletions cut 10 bases from V and 3 bases from J, with 16 bases between. The CDR3 runs 13 residues. DNA of the CDR3: TGTGCCACCCGGAATGCTAGGCGCTACGAGCAGTACTTC. Its protein product is CATRNARRYEQYF.

J is TRBJ1-1 and V is TRBV5-1; D is possibly TRBD1 (6 bases). Trimming shortened V by 2 bases and J by 1 base, and 9 bases separated the two germline ends. The germline gives CDR1 SGHRS, CDR2 YFSETQ. The CDR3 is 14 amino acids. As DNA, the CDR3 is TGCGCCAGCAGCTTCGCGGACAGGAACACTGAAGCTTTCTTT. Its translation: CASSFADRNTEAFF.

The chain recombines TRBV5-1 with TRBJ1-1; 7 bases match TRBD1. V dropped 0 bases and J dropped 0; count of bases not matched to a gene: 5. CDR3 length: 16 amino acids. Germline V gives CDR1 SGHRS, CDR2 YFSETQ. Here the CDR3 reads CASSLAVGQMNTEAFF. DNA for the CDR3: TGCGCCAGCAGCTTGGCCGTGGGACAGATGAACACTGAAGCTTTCTTT.

This clone was observed a few times. The chain combines TRBV11-1 with TRBJ2-7, with TRBD1 as a possible D gene (6 bases). The germline V gene has CDR1 SGHAT and CDR2 FQDESV (reference sequence). The CDR3 length is 14 residues. Trimming removed 5 bases at V and 2 bases at J, with 13 bases between. This CDR3 is CASSRTVDTYEQYF. As DNA, the CDR3 is TGTGCCAGCAGCCGGACAGTCGACACCTACGAGCAGTACTTC.

V gene TRBV6-5 combines with J gene TRBJ2-7; possible D gene TRBD1, 6 bases. Per germline, CDR1 MNHEY and CDR2 SVGAGI. V was pared by 4 bases and J by 6 bases, with 10 bases between. The CDR3 loop spans 12 amino acids. CDR3 region: CASSLTGVEQYF. The CDR3 DNA sequence: TGTGCCAGCAGTTTGACAGGAGTCGAGCAGTACTTC.

The CDR3 DNA sequence: TGTGCCAGCAGCAAACTAGCGGGGGCCCGTTCTAGCACAGATACGCAGTATTTT. It is translated as CASSKLAGARSSTDTQYF. The genes are TRBV7-8 and TRBJ2-3; TRBD2 agrees at 11 bases. Germline V gene data show CDR1 as SGHVS and CDR2 as FQNEAQ. The junction had 10 bases not matched to a gene; V was cut back by 5 bases and J by 0 bases. CDR3 length equals 18 residues.

This sequence joins TRBV5-6 and TRBJ2-2; 9 nucleotides agree with TRBD1. The length of the CDR3 is 17 residues. J gave up 7 bases and V 7 bases, and 17 bases lay outside the gene matches. The germline V gene has CDR1 SGHDT and CDR2 YYEEEE. The CDR3 DNA is TGTGCCAGCGGATCGTCCGCGGGACAGGGTTTTAACGGGGAGCTGTTTTTT. Protein sequence: CASGSSAGQGFNGELFF. The full variable domain, rest sourced from reference TRBV5-6 and TRBJ2-2, is DAGVTQSPTHLIKTRGQQVTLRCSPKSGHDTVSWYQQALGQGPQFIFQYYEEEERQRGNFPDRFSGHQFPNYSSELNVNALLLGDSALYLCASGSSAGQGFNGELFFGEGSRLTVL.